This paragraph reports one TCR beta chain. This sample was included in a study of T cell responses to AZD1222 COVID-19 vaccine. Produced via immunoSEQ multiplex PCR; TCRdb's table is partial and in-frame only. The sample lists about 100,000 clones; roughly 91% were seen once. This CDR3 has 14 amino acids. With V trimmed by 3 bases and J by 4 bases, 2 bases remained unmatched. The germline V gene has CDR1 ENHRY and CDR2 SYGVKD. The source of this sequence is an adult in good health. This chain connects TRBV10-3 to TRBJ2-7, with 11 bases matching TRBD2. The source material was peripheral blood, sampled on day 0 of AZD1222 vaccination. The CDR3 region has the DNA TGTGCCATCAGTGATACTAGCGGGAGTTACGAGCAGTACTTC. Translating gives CAISDTSGSYEQYF.